The entry below gives a single TCR beta chain sequence along with its context. The entry originates in a study of blood T cell repertoires in COVID-19. As for the study in general: Samples taken during acute and convalescent COVID-19 were collected in the United States, Italy and Spain.

Original analysis: Cell counts per sample came from amplifying reference gene primers. The protocol was immunoSEQ multiplex PCR, while the TCRdb copy is restricted to in-frame clones and leaves out a portion. V and J calls and clone size come straight from that table; D and trimming were deduced from the DNA. The repertoire includes approximately 110,000 clones, 84% of them detected once, and roughly 6.5% sits in the top ten. This CDR3 has 16 residues. Germline CDR1 is MDHEN and CDR2 is SYDVKM. Trimming left V 6 bases short and J 7 bases short, with 21 bases between. Sequenced input: peripheral blood. This sequence joins TRBV28 and TRBJ2-2; weak D call: TRBD1 (7 bases). This clonotype was sampled from a woman between 50 and 59 years old with acute or convalescent COVID-19. The CDR3 DNA reads TGTGCCAGCAGCGGGGGAGTGGCAGGGGGTGGCGGGGAGCTGTTTTTT. It codes for CASSGGVAGGGGELFF. Drawing the rest from reference TRBV28 and TRBJ2-2, the complete variable domain is DVKVTQSSRYLVKRTGEKVFLECVQDMDHENMFWYRQDPGLGLRLIYFSYDVKMKEKGDIPEGYSVSREKKERFSLILESASTNQTSMYLCASSGGVAGGGGELFFGEGSRLTVL.